This paragraph reports one TCR beta chain. Which antigen it targets is not known. Within one base of it there is no much larger clone, and no base qualities were kept. From the cysteine up to the phenylalanine, the CDR3 has a length of 17 residues. Only the CDR3 DNA is retained, 51 bases long and in frame from the first base. Reading the germline V gene gives CDR1 SGHTA and CDR2 FQGTGA. Germline trimming amounts to 6 bases on V and 2 bases on J, with 14 as the count of junction bases outside the gene matches. The data originate from a study of CD8 T cells in ankylosing spondylitis (TCRdb year 2017). Regarding the study in general: To find TCR variants linked to disease, the study profiled T cell receptor beta repertoires in ankylosing spondylitis patients and healthy donors. Peripheral blood was sampled, and synovial fluid was also collected from ankylosing spondylitis patients. The whole study cohort included roughly 110 healthy donors and 20 to 30 ankylosing spondylitis patients. The research as a whole found: Blood from ankylosing spondylitis patients appeared to be characterized by a TCR beta motif composed of about eight highly homologous amino acid variants. Significant enrichment of the disease-linked clones was reported in matched synovial fluid samples from ankylosing spondylitis patients. A CD8+ phenotype was shown by the disease-linked clones, which were found at relatively low frequencies in peripheral blood. Some motif variants had previously been reported in the synovial fluid and blood of reactive arthritis patients, which suggests shared mechanisms of disease initiation.

Sequencing instrument: Illumina HiSeq 2500. Quantitative 5'-RACE with molecular barcodes was the method used to prepare the TCR beta libraries. Regarding the original processing steps: Disease-linked TCR variants were identified with a new computational method built on a probabilistic model of VDJ rearrangement. TCRdb handled the public reads itself, with Q25 trimming in fastp and clone calling in MiXCR, and kept productive beta chains. When rows share a CDR3 protein, they turn into one entry using the most common DNA and genes. The V and J calls were determined by TCRdb, not by the authors. Present in this sample are around 770,000 distinct CDR3 sequences, 19% of which were seen just once. The biggest ten clones account for under 20% of the sample.

The sequence joins TRBV7-3 to TRBJ2-3; 7 nucleotides in the junction match TRBD1. Source material: blood, either unsorted or a sorted T cell fraction (not recorded which). This TCR derives from a male donor with ankylosing spondylitis. The DNA reads TGTGCCAGCAGTCGGACAGGTGATGGTTATAACACAGATACGCAGTATTTT. Translation gives CASSRTGDGYNTDTQYF.